A single sample is the source of the 26 T cell receptor beta chains below, sequenced in a study of spatial heterogeneity in lung cancer. TCRdb reprocessed the 5' RACE reads with MiXCR, giving one entry per CDR3 protein. Here the sample spans thousands of distinct CDR3 sequences, roughly 8.5% being singletons. The time point here: sample taken at primary tumor resection. Sequenced material: normal lung tissue next to the tumor, taken at surgery. These receptors were collected from a female donor with early-stage non-small cell lung cancer.

In its sample, this clonotype is medium-sized. This chain uses TRBV7-9 with TRBJ1-5; D possibly corresponds to TRBD1 (5 bases). CDR1 is SEHNR and CDR2 is FQNEAQ in the germline V gene (reference sequence). The V end was cut by 1 base, the J end by 3 bases, with 16 bases between. The CDR3 runs to 17 residues. In nucleotides, the CDR3 is TGTGCCAGCAGCTTAGAAGACACGGGACCACTCAATCAGCCCCAGCATTTT. Its protein product is CASSLEDTGPLNQPQHF.

By frequency in the sample, this clonotype is medium-sized (0.01 to 0.1%). The chain joins TRBV7-2 to TRBJ2-2, with no clear D. Germline V lookup: CDR1 SGHTA, CDR2 FQGNSA. Trimming left V 1 base short and J 5 bases short, with 5 bases between. This CDR3 has 13 amino acids. CDR3 DNA sequence: TGTGCCAGCAGCTTAGTTCGGACCGGGGAGCTGTTTTTT. This translates into CASSLVRTGELFF.

By share of the sample, this clonotype is medium-sized (0.01 to 0.1%). The chain uses TRBV12-3 or TRBV12-4 and TRBJ2-2; D is uncertain. There are 12 residues in the CDR3. V dropped 6 bases and J dropped 6 bases, with 8 bases sitting between them. This CDR3 reads CASRFIAGELFF. The CDR3 DNA follows: TGTGCCAGCAGGTTTATAGCCGGGGAGCTGTTTTTT.

Judged by abundance, this clonotype is medium-sized. This rearrangement joins TRBV19 to TRBJ1-5; D unclear. Germline lookup yields CDR1 LNHDA and CDR2 SQIVND (reference sequence). The CDR3 is 12 residues long. Between the trimmed V and J ends, which lost 5 bases and 3 bases, there was a span of 5 bases. DNA for the CDR3: TGTGCCAGTAGTGATCTCAATCAGCCCCAGCATTTT. It encodes CASSDLNQPQHF.

Judged by abundance, this clonotype is medium-sized. V usage is TRBV6-6 and J usage is TRBJ1-1; D remains ambiguous. Germline assignment: CDR1 MNHNY and CDR2 SVGAGI (reference sequence). Trimming left V 0 bases short and J 7 bases short, with 9 bases between. This CDR3 region has 13 residues. The CDR3 nucleotides are TGTGCCAGCAGTTACTCAGGCTACAGTGAAGCTTTCTTT. It encodes CASSYSGYSEAFF.

By sample fraction, this clonotype is medium-sized. The rearrangement uses TRBV6-2 or TRBV6-3 and TRBJ2-7; D gene ambiguous. This CDR3 is 12 amino acids long. CDR1 is MNHEY and CDR2 is SVGEGT in the germline V gene. V lost 2 bases, J lost 5 bases, and 7 bases lay in between. Here the CDR3 DNA reads TGTGCCAGCAGTTACCCCATCCACGAGCAGTACTTC. Amino acid sequence: CASSYPIHEQYF.

This clonotype was counted once. CDR3 coding DNA: TGTGCCAGCAGCTTAGGTTTGGAGTGGGTGGATGAGCAGTTCTTC. It encodes CASSLGLEWVDEQFF. The chain couples TRBV7-9 to TRBJ2-1, with no clear D. The V end lost 1 base, the J end lost 8 bases, and 15 bases lay between the germline ends. The CDR3 consists of 15 residues. Per germline, CDR1 SEHNR and CDR2 FQNEAQ (reference sequence).

Comment on this clonotype: A much bigger clone sits one base away, suggesting this may be a read error. The J gene is TRBJ1-1, the V gene TRBV5-1; D is perhaps TRBD1 (5 bases). Germline CDR1 and CDR2: SGHRS and YFSETQ. The CDR3 spans 15 residues. This CDR3 reads CVSRRGDNMNTEAFF. The CDR3 DNA reads as TGCGTCAGCAGGAGGGGAGATAACATGAACACTGAAGCTTTCTTT.

By share of the sample, this clonotype is medium-sized (0.01 to 0.1%). The chain has TRBV20-1 and TRBJ2-7, with D perhaps TRBD2 (5 bases). The CDR3 consists of 15 residues. The V gene's germline CDR1 is DFQATT and CDR2 SNEGSKA (reference sequence). V shed 0 bases and J shed 2 bases, with 14 bases lying between them. As DNA, the CDR3 is TGCAGTGCTAGAGATGGGCAGACGACTACCTACGAGCAGTACGTC. Translating it yields CSARDGQTTTYEQYV.

By share, this clonotype counts as medium-sized (0.01 to 0.1%). V usage is TRBV7-2 and J usage is TRBJ2-1; TRBD1 matches 7 bases. This CDR3 spans 15 amino acids. Germline V gives CDR1 SGHTA, CDR2 FQGNSA. The trim removed 7 bases at V and 5 bases at J, leaving 11 bases unmatched. Here the CDR3 reads CASNPRGTFDNEQFF. For the CDR3, the DNA is TGTGCCAGCAACCCCAGGGGGACCTTCGACAATGAGCAGTTCTTC.

This clonotype is classed as medium-sized. The CDR3: CASSHTGWRENIQYF. The CDR3 bases are TGCGCCAGCAGTCACACAGGGTGGCGAGAAAACATTCAGTACTTC. The chain uses TRBV23-1 and TRBJ2-4; the D gene is possibly TRBD1 (6 bases). Being an ORF, TRBV23-1 has a function that is uncertain. Trimming stripped 3 bases from V and 5 bases from J, with 14 bases between. The CDR3 is made up of 15 amino acids.

This clonotype was recorded a few times. The rearrangement uses TRBV20-1 and TRBJ2-7; 11 positions match TRBD2. Germline CDR1 is DFQATT and CDR2 is SNEGSKA (reference sequence). The V gene end was trimmed by 5 bases and the J gene end by 2 bases; junction bases not matched to a gene: 5. CDR3 length equals 14 residues. The CDR3 coding sequence is TGCAGTGCTTTAGGGACTAGCGGAACCTACGAGCAGTACTTC. Translated: CSALGTSGTYEQYF.

At least ten counts were recorded for this clonotype. The chain couples TRBV5-1 to TRBJ1-6; 7 bases agree with TRBD1. Germline loops: CDR1 SGHRS, CDR2 YFSETQ. The CDR3 runs to 14 residues. Unmatched junction bases numbered 7, after V lost 6 bases and J lost 7 bases. The CDR3 coding sequence is TGCGCCAGCAAGACGGGACAGCCAAATTCACCCCTCCACTTT. Translation gives CASKTGQPNSPLHF.

This clonotype is categorized as medium-sized. The chain uses TRBV20-1 and TRBJ2-1; 10 nucleotides align to TRBD2. Trimming removed 6 bases from V and 9 bases from J; junction bases left unmatched: 8. The germline V gene encodes CDR1 DFQATT and CDR2 SNEGSKA (reference sequence). The CDR3 runs to 13 residues. The CDR3 sequence is CSAASGGHGEQFF. The CDR3 region has the DNA TGCAGTGCCGCTAGCGGGGGCCATGGTGAGCAGTTCTTC.

By its share, this clonotype is medium-sized. V and J are TRBV23-1 and TRBJ2-7; 8 bases agree with TRBD1. TRBV23-1 is classed as an ORF, of uncertain function. The CDR3 spans 15 residues. The J segment lost 3 bases and the V segment lost 2 bases, leaving 6 bases of the junction unmatched. The CDR3 region is CASSQVRDRLYEQYV. The CDR3 DNA reads as TGCGCCAGCAGTCAAGTCCGGGACAGGCTCTACGAGCAGTACGTC.

This clonotype is medium-sized in the sample. The chain couples TRBV7-8 to TRBJ1-5, with D uncertain. Germline CDR1 is SGHVS and CDR2 is FQNEAQ. V gave up 1 base and J gave up 6 bases, with 7 bases separating them. The CDR3 covers 13 residues. CDR3 sequence (DNA): TGTGCCAGCAGCTTAGTGGGTGGTCAGCCCCAGCATTTT. This translates into CASSLVGGQPQHF.

This clonotype is classed as medium-sized. The CDR3 loop is CASSLVRGKYNEQFF. CDR3 DNA sequence: TGTGCCAGCAGCTTAGTTCGCGGTAAATACAATGAGCAGTTCTTC. The V gene is TRBV7-9, the J gene TRBJ2-1; D remains ambiguous. The CDR3 length is 15 residues. Trimming removed 1 base from V and 4 bases from J, with 11 bases in between. CDR1 SEHNR and CDR2 FQNEAQ come from the germline V gene (reference sequence). The full variable domain, rest sourced from reference TRBV7-9 and TRBJ2-1, is DTGVSQNPRHKITKRGQNVTFRCDPISEHNRLYWYRQTLGQGPEFLTYFQNEAQLEKSRLLSDRFSAERPKGSFSTLEIQRTEQGDSAMYLCASSLVRGKYNEQFFGPGTRLTVL.

This clonotype is categorized as medium-sized. The rearrangement links TRBV4-3 to TRBJ1-1, with unresolved D. Trimming cost V 2 bases and J 3 bases, with 10 bases left between them. The CDR3 runs 14 residues. Germline CDR1 reads LGHNA; CDR2 reads YSLEER. The CDR3 sequence: CASSQTRSYTEAFF. CDR3 in DNA: TGCGCCAGCAGCCAAACCAGGAGTTACACTGAAGCTTTCTTT.

This rearrangement joins TRBV19 to TRBJ1-5; tentative D call: TRBD1 (6 bases). Germline values: CDR1 LNHDA, CDR2 SQIVND (reference sequence). The CDR3 is made up of 14 amino acids. V lost 8 bases and J 4 bases, leaving 15 bases between the germline ends. CDR3 DNA sequence: TGTGCCAGTTCCCCGGGACACTTTAATCAGCCCCAGCATTTT. Translation gives CASSPGHFNQPQHF. The variable domain in full, with the rest retrieved from reference TRBV19 and TRBJ1-5, is DGGITQSPKYLFRKEGQNVTLSCEQNLNHDAMYWYRQDPGQGLRLIYYSQIVNDFQKGDIAEGYSVSREKKESFPLTVTSAQKNPTAFYLCASSPGHFNQPQHFGDGTRLSIL.

This clonotype came up many times. This chain links TRBV5-1 with TRBJ1-1; no reliable D call. CDR3 length equals 14 residues. CDR1 SGHRS and CDR2 YFSETQ come from the germline V gene. Trimming cost V 5 bases and J 0 bases, with 11 bases left between them. For the CDR3, the DNA is TGCGCCAGCAGGAGGACGGGCATGAACACTGAAGCTTTCTTT. Its translation is CASRRTGMNTEAFF.

Many counts were recorded for this clonotype. The chain is built from TRBV20-1 and TRBJ2-1; possible D gene TRBD1, 5 bases. Germline CDR1 and CDR2: DFQATT and SNEGSKA (reference sequence). The CDR3 runs to 15 residues. V was cut by 2 bases and J by 2 bases, with 13 bases left in between. In DNA, the CDR3 is TGCAGTGCTAGAATGGGCCAGGGCCCCTACAATGAGCAGTTCTTC. Its protein is CSARMGQGPYNEQFF.

Within the sample, this clonotype is medium-sized (0.01 to 0.1%). The V and J genes are TRBV7-2 and TRBJ1-5; D call uncertain. The CDR3 covers 14 residues. Germline-derived CDR1 and CDR2 are SGHTA and FQGNSA. With 4 bases removed from V and 6 bases from J, the gap between germline ends came to 13 bases. The CDR3 nucleotides are TGTGCCAGCAGCTACACAGCTTCCCCTCAGCCCCAGCATTTT. Translating gives CASSYTASPQPQHF.

By sample fraction, this clonotype is medium-sized (0.01 to 0.1%). This chain connects TRBV10-3 to TRBJ2-1, with TRBD2 matching 9 bases. From germline, CDR1 is ENHRY and CDR2 SYGVKD. CDR3 length: 15 residues. J lost 0 bases, V lost 7 bases, and 4 bases had no gene match. The CDR3 DNA sequence: TGTGCCATCACTAGCGGGGTAAGCTCCTACAATGAGCAGTTCTTC. This gives the protein CAITSGVSSYNEQFF.

This clonotype was observed a handful of times. The chain has TRBV5-1 and TRBJ2-3, with 7 bases identical to TRBD1. Germline-derived CDR1 and CDR2 are SGHRS and YFSETQ. The CDR3 length is 15 residues. V lost 4 bases and J lost 4; bases outside the gene matches: 9. The CDR3 is CASSPGTAAADTQYF. Here the CDR3 DNA reads TGCGCCAGCAGCCCTGGGACAGCGGCCGCAGATACGCAGTATTTT. Based on the CDR3 plus reference TRBV5-1 and TRBJ2-3, the full variable domain is KAGVTQTPRYLIKTRGQQVTLSCSPISGHRSVSWYQQTPGQGLQFLFEYFSETQRNKGNFPGRFSGRQFSNSRSEMNVSTLELGDSALYLCASSPGTAAADTQYFGPGTRLTVL.

This clonotype is termed medium-sized. This rearrangement joins TRBV5-1 to TRBJ2-3; possibly TRBD2 for D (5 bases). The germline V gene encodes CDR1 SGHRS and CDR2 YFSETQ. The CDR3 has 17 amino acids. The V and J ends lost 0 bases and 5 bases respectively, with 19 bases between them. Here the CDR3 DNA reads TGCGCCAGCAGCTTGGGCCCTACCGGGGTTTTGAGAGATACGCAGTATTTT. Protein: CASSLGPTGVLRDTQYF.

By its share, this clonotype is medium-sized. The chain carries TRBV28 and TRBJ2-5; tentatively, D is TRBD2 (6 bases). Germline V gives CDR1 MDHEN, CDR2 SYDVKM. The V and J ends lost 3 bases and 3 bases respectively, with 14 bases between them. The CDR3 contains 15 residues. CDR3 nucleotide sequence: TGTGCCAGCAGTTTTAGGAGGAGGGAAAAAGAGACCCAGTACTTC. Protein sequence: CASSFRRREKETQYF. Filled out from reference TRBV28 and TRBJ2-5, the complete variable domain reads DVKVTQSSRYLVKRTGEKVFLECVQDMDHENMFWYRQDPGLGLRLIYFSYDVKMKEKGDIPEGYSVSREKKERFSLILESASTNQTSMYLCASSFRRREKETQYFGPGTRLLVL.